This T cell receptor (beta chain) was captured by sequencing in a study of blood T cell repertoires in COVID-19. The CDR3 totals 15 residues. Trimming cost V 1 base and J 2 bases, with 11 bases left between them. Per the germline V gene, CDR1 is LGHDT and CDR2 is YNNKEL (reference sequence). In the authors' methods: Reference gene primer amplification yielded estimated nucleated cell counts. The repertoire was sequenced with immunoSEQ multiplex PCR; TCRdb's copy has only in-frame clones and lacks some. Clonal size and the V and J genes are those of that table, whereas D and trimming came from the DNA. The data hold 110,000 to 150,000 clones, with more than 70% observed a single time. Only one count was recorded for this clone.

The source material was peripheral blood. The chain combines TRBV3-1 (or the pseudogene TRBV3-2) with TRBJ1-1; D perhaps matches TRBD1 (5 bases). The receptor was isolated from a woman aged 55-70 years with acute or convalescent COVID-19. In DNA form, the CDR3 reads TGTGCCAGCAGCCAAGGGGGCCTACAAAACACTGAAGCTTTCTTT. As protein: CASSQGGLQNTEAFF.